This passage covers 6 T cell receptor beta chains from one sample sequenced in a study of cytomegalovirus exposure and HLA in healthy donors. PCR primers comprised 60 Vbeta and 13 Jbeta primers. Using immunoSEQ multiplex PCR, the repertoire was profiled, and TCRdb retains in-frame clones only, with some absent. The sample has around 35,000 clones; 75% to 85% are singletons. Sequences were obtained from PBMCs. These receptors were obtained from a woman between 40 and 55 years old in good health and CMV-seronegative.

This chain links TRBV2 with TRBJ2-1; D gene unclear. V was pared by 6 bases and J by 3 bases, with 9 bases between. The CDR3 has 13 amino acids. Germline lookup yields CDR1 SNHLY and CDR2 FYNNEI. The CDR3 DNA follows: TGTGCCAGCAGCGCTCAGGACTACAATGAGCAGTTCTTC. It yields the protein CASSAQDYNEQFF.

The V call is TRBV4-3, the J call TRBJ1-6; 7 positions agree with TRBD1. The CDR3 has 15 residues. The germline V gene has CDR1 LGHNA and CDR2 YSLEER. Unmatched junction bases numbered 5, after V lost 2 bases and J lost 7 bases. CDR3 residues: CASSQNRDRNSPLHF. In nucleotides, the CDR3 is TGCGCCAGCAGCCAAAACAGGGACAGAAATTCACCCCTCCACTTT.

This clone was seen only a few times. V is TRBV4-3 and J is TRBJ2-3; 10 nucleotides agree with TRBD2. From germline, CDR1 is LGHNA and CDR2 YSLEER. The CDR3 extends over 17 amino acids. V lost 4 bases, J lost 3 bases, and 10 bases stayed unmatched. Here the CDR3 reads CASSLRASGGGTDTQYF. The CDR3 coding sequence is TGCGCCAGCAGCCTTAGGGCTAGCGGGGGAGGAACAGATACGCAGTATTTT.

The chain recombines TRBV19 with TRBJ2-3; TRBD1 is a possible D gene (6 bases). Germline CDR1 reads LNHDA; CDR2 reads SQIVND (reference sequence). The CDR3 sequence is 15 residues long. Trimming pared 4 bases from V and 0 bases from J, leaving 11 bases between. The CDR3 DNA follows: TGTGCCAGTAGTAACAGGGCTTTTAGCACAGATACGCAGTATTTT. It encodes CASSNRAFSTDTQYF.

The rearrangement uses TRBV5-6 and TRBJ1-2; D might be TRBD1 (5 bases). V dropped 4 bases and J dropped 7 bases, with 20 bases sitting between them. The germline gives CDR1 SGHDT, CDR2 YYEEEE. The CDR3 loop spans 15 amino acids. In DNA, the CDR3 is TGTGCCAGCAGCGGAGGGGCTGCGCAATTGGGTGGCTACACCTTC. Protein sequence: CASSGGAAQLGGYTF.

The rearrangement joins TRBV5-1 to TRBJ2-1, with TRBD1 identical over 7 bases. V shed 4 bases and J 7 bases; nucleotides not matched to a gene: 5. The CDR3 covers 13 residues. Germline V gene lookup returns CDR1 SGHRS and CDR2 YFSETQ. Written as DNA, the CDR3 is TGCGCCAGCAGCCAAAGACAGGGTAATGAGCAGTTCTTC. It yields the protein CASSQRQGNEQFF.